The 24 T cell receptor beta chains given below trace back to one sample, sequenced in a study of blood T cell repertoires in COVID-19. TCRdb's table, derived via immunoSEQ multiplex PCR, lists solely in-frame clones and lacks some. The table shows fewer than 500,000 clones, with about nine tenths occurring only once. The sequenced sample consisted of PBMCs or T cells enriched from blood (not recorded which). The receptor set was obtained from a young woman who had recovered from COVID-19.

CDR3 region: CASSLESLTYYEQYF. CDR3 sequence (DNA): TGTGCCAGCAGTTTAGAGTCCCTTACTTACTACGAGCAGTACTTC. The rearrangement joins TRBV28 to TRBJ2-7; D is uncertain. Trimming removed 2 bases at V and 3 bases at J, with 14 bases between. Germline CDR1 MDHEN, CDR2 SYDVKM. The CDR3 loop spans 15 amino acids.

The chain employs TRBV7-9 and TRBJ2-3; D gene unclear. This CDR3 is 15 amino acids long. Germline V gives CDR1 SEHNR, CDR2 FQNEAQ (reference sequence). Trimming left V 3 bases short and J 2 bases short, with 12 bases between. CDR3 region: CASSFGDFLTDTQYF. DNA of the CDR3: TGTGCCAGCAGCTTCGGAGACTTCCTCACAGATACGCAGTATTTT.

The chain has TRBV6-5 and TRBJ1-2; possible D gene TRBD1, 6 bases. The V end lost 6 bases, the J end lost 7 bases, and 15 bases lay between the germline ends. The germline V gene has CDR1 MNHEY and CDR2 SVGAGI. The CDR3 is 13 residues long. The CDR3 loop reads CASRYITGIGYTF. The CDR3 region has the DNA TGTGCCAGCAGATATATAACAGGGATTGGCTACACCTTC.

The DNA for the CDR3 is TGTGCCAGCGGGGGGTGGAACTATGGCTACACCTTC. As protein: CASGGWNYGYTF. The chain employs TRBV28 and TRBJ1-2, with D possibly TRBD1 on 5 matching bases. The germline V gene has CDR1 MDHEN and CDR2 SYDVKM. The CDR3 has 12 residues. The V gene lost 8 bases and the J gene lost 2 bases, with 9 bases spanning the gap.

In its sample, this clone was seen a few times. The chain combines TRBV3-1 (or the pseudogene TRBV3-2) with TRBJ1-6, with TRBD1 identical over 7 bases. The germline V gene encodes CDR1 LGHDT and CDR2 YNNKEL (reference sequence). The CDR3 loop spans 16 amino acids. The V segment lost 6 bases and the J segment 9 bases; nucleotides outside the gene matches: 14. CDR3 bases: TGTGCCAGCAGGCTCGGGGGACAGTCCGGGGGTTCACCCCTCCACTTT. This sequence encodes CASRLGGQSGGSPLHF.

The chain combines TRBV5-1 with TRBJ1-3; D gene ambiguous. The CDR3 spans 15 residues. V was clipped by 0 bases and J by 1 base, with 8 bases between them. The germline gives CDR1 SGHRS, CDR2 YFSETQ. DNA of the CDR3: TGCGCCAGCAGCTTGGGGACTGCTTCTGGAAACACCATATATTTT. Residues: CASSLGTASGNTIYF.

The CDR3 sequence is CASSTSSGTGPFSSYNEQFF. The DNA for the CDR3 is TGCGCCAGCAGCACTTCGTCCGGGACAGGTCCATTTAGCTCCTACAATGAGCAGTTCTTC. The chain couples TRBV5-1 to TRBJ2-1, with 8 bases matching TRBD1. The V gene end was trimmed by 4 bases and the J gene end by 0 bases; junction bases not matched to a gene: 18. The CDR3 runs to 20 residues. Germline CDR1 SGHRS, CDR2 YFSETQ. The full variable domain, with the rest looked up from reference TRBV5-1 and TRBJ2-1, is KAGVTQTPRYLIKTRGQQVTLSCSPISGHRSVSWYQQTPGQGLQFLFEYFSETQRNKGNFPGRFSGRQFSNSRSEMNVSTLELGDSALYLCASSTSSGTGPFSSYNEQFFGPGTRLTVL.

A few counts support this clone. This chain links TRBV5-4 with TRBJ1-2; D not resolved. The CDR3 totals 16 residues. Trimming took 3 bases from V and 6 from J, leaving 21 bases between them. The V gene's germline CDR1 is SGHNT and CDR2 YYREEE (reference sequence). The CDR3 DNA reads TGTGCCAGCAGCTGGGCAACAACCGGGAAGAGTCATGGCTACACCTTC. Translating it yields CASSWATTGKSHGYTF.

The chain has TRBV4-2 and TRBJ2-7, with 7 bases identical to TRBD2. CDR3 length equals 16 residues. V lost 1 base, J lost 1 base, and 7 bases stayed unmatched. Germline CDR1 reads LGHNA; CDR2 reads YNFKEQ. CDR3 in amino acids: CASSQVGGTGSYEQYF. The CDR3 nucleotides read TGTGCCAGCAGCCAAGTCGGGGGGACTGGGTCCTACGAGCAGTACTTC.

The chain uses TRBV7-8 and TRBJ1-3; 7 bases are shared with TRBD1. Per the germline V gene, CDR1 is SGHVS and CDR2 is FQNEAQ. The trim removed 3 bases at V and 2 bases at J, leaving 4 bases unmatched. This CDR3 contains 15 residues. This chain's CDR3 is CASSFQTGTGNTIYF. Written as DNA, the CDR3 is TGTGCCAGCAGCTTCCAGACAGGGACTGGAAACACCATATATTTT.

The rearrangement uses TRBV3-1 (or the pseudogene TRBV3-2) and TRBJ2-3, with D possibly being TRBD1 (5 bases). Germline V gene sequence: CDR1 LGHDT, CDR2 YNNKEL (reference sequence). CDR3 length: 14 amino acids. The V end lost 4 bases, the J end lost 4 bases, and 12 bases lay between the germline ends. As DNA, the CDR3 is TGTGCCAGCAGCCCAAATCCACAGGCAGATACGCAGTATTTT. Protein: CASSPNPQADTQYF.

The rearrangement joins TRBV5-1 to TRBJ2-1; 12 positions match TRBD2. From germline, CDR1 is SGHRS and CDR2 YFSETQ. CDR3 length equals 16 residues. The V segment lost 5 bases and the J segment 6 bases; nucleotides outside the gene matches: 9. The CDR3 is CASSPTSGGLLNEQFF. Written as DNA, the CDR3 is TGCGCCAGCAGTCCGACTAGCGGGGGTCTTCTCAATGAGCAGTTCTTC.

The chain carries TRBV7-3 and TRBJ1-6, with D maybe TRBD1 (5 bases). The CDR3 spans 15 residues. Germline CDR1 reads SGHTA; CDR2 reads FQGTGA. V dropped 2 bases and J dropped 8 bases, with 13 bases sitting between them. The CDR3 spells CASSLEGAIDSPLHF. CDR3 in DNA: TGTGCCAGCAGCTTAGAAGGGGCCATAGATTCACCCCTCCACTTT.

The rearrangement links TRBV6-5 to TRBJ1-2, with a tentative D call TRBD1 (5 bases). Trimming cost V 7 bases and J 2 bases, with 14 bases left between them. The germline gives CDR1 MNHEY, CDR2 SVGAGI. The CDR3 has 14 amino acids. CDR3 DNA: TGTGCCAGCAAGTTAAGGGGTGGGAACTATGGCTACACCTTC. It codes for CASKLRGGNYGYTF.

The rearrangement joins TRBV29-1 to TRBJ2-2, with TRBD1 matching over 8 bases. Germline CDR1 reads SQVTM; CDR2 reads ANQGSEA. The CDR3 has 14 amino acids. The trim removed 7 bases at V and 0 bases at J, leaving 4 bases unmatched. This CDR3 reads CSGWTGPNTGELFF. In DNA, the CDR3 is TGCAGCGGTTGGACAGGGCCGAACACCGGGGAGCTGTTTTTT.

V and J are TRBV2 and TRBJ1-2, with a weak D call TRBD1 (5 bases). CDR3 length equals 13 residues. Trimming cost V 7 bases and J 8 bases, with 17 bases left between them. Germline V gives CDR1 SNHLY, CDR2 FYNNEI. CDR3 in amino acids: CASTNGRAEGYTF. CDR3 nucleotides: TGTGCCAGCACTAATGGCAGGGCGGAAGGCTACACCTTC.

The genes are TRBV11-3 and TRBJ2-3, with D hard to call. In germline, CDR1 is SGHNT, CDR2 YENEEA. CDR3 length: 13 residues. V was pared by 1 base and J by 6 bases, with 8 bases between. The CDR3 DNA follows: TGTGCCAGCAGCTTAGGTTTATCCGATACGCAGTATTTT. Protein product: CASSLGLSDTQYF.

Written as DNA, the CDR3 is TGTGCCAGCAGCCAGGGGTCGGGGGGACACCTCCACTTT. It encodes CASSQGSGGHLHF. This chain links TRBV7-8 with TRBJ1-6; possibly TRBD1 for D (6 bases). Germline-derived CDR1 and CDR2 are SGHVS and FQNEAQ. This CDR3 has 13 residues. The V and J ends lost 5 bases and 15 bases respectively, with 17 bases between them. Using reference TRBV7-8 and TRBJ1-6 for the parts outside the CDR3, the full variable domain is GAGVSQSPRYKVAKRGQDVALRCDPISGHVSLFWYQQALGQGPEFLTYFQNEAQLDKSGLPSDRFFAERPEGSVSTLKIQRTQQEDSAVYLCASSQGSGGHLHFGNGTRLTVT.

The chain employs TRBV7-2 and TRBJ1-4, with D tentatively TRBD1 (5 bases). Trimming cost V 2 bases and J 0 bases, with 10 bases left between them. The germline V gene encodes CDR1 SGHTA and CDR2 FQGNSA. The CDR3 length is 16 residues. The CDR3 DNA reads TGTGCCAGCAGCTTACAGGGTCTTGCAACTAATGAAAAACTGTTTTTT. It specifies CASSLQGLATNEKLFF.

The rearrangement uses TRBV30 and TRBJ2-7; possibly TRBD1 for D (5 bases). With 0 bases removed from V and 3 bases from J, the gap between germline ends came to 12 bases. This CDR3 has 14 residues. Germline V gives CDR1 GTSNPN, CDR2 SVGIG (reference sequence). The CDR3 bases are TGTGCCTGGAGTGTAGCAGGGATAGTCTACGAGCAGTACTTC. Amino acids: CAWSVAGIVYEQYF.

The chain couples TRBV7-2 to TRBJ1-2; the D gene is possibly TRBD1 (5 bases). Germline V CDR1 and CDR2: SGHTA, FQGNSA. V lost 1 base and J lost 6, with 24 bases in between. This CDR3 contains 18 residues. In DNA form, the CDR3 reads TGTGCCAGCAGCTTAGGGGACCGGGGGAGATACGTTGTTAATGGCTACACCTTC. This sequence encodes CASSLGDRGRYVVNGYTF.

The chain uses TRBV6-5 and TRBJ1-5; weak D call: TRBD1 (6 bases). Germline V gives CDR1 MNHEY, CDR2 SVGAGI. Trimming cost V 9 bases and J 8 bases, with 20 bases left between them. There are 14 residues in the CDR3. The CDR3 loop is CASKQGSTGKPQHF. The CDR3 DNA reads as TGTGCCAGTAAACAGGGAAGTACGGGGAAGCCCCAGCATTTT.

CDR3 nucleotide sequence: TGTGCCAGCAGCTCCCCCAGCGGGGGGCCCTACCTCACCGGGGAGCTGTTTTTT. Protein product: CASSSPSGGPYLTGELFF. The genes are TRBV5-4 and TRBJ2-2; TRBD2 matches at 9 bases. CDR1 and CDR2 from the germline V gene are SGHNT and YYREEE (reference sequence). V shed 3 bases and J 4 bases; nucleotides not matched to a gene: 13. This CDR3 is built from 18 residues.

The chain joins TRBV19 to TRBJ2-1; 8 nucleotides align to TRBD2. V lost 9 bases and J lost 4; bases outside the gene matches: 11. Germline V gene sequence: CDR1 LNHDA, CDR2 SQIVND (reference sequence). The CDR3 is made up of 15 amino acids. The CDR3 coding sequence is TGTGCCAGCCAAAAAACACCTAGCGGGTACAATGAGCAGTTCTTC. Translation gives CASQKTPSGYNEQFF.